Given below is one T cell receptor beta chain in context. Its antigen remains unidentified. Germline and junction disagree at one end, which may indicate a read error. This entry is derived from a study of blood T cells in healthy people across ages. Whole-study results and caveats: Nothing was known about donor CMV status, and this possibly confounded expanded clonotype changes. Diversity of TCR beta per million T cells declined in a roughly linear way with age.

CDR3 length: 14 amino acids. The germline gives CDR1 MDHEN, CDR2 SYDVKM. A second PCR of roughly 7 to 11 cycles used a sample-barcoded 5' primer and a J-beta primer mix. TCRdb ran MiXCR on the 5' RACE reads and lists one entry per CDR3 protein. The profile covers fewer than 950,000 distinct CDR3 sequences, with about 55% appearing a single time and approximately 40% taken by the ten largest. Sequencing was done on a sample of blood. This TCR derives from an older man in good health. The chain is built from TRBV28 and TRBJ2-1, with a weak D call TRBD2 (5 bases). CDR3 in amino acids: CASTAGSAYNEQLF. Here the CDR3 DNA reads TGTGCCAGCACCGCGGGTTCCGCCTACAATGAGCAGTTGTTC.